This TCR beta chain was captured in a study of cytomegalovirus exposure and HLA in healthy donors. The CDR3 has 14 amino acids. V shed 5 bases and J shed 2 bases, with 13 bases lying between them. Germline lookup yields CDR1 LNHDA and CDR2 SQIVND (reference sequence). Concerning this clone: Its antigen is as yet unknown.

Broader study findings: Through in vitro validation, a few CMV-associated chains were shown to be specific for CMV antigens. Of the V segments, some could not be distinguished, including TRBV6-2 and TRBV6-3, and were excluded.

The PCR had 60 Vbeta and 13 Jbeta primers. Clones were read by immunoSEQ multiplex PCR, and TCRdb kept only the in-frame ones, dropping some. The data show 150,000 to 200,000 clones, with around three quarters seen just once and about 1% held by the top ten. This sequence was found in a woman in her thirties or forties in good health and CMV-seronegative. The gene calls are TRBV19 and TRBJ2-7, with D perhaps matching TRBD2 (6 bases). The material sequenced was PBMCs. CDR3 loop: CASSPTGGTYEQYF. As DNA, the CDR3 is TGTGCCAGTAGTCCAACCGGGGGAACCTACGAGCAGTACTTC.